This entry features one T cell receptor (beta chain) sequence. The CDR3 spans 17 residues. The V segment lost 4 bases and the J segment 10 bases; nucleotides outside the gene matches: 14. Germline V gene lookup returns CDR1 SGHRS and CDR2 YFSETQ. This sample was included in a study of blood T cell repertoires in COVID-19. Study as a whole: COVID-19 samples, acute and convalescent, were from the United States, Italy and Spain. PBMCs, B-cell-depleted T cells, or T cells were the source of the cDNA or gDNA that made up the material.

Study processing details: For nucleated cells, counts were estimated from reference gene primer amplification. Libraries were prepared by immunoSEQ multiplex PCR; TCRdb keeps only in-frame clonotypes and omits some of them. The V and J calls and clone size are taken from that table; D and trimming were inferred from the DNA. The top ten hold 15% to 20% of the sample, which has over 80,000 clones, around 79% seen once. This sequence originates from a woman older than 75 with active or convalescent COVID-19. The chain uses TRBV5-1 and TRBJ2-1, with 13 bases that match TRBD2. The sequenced sample was peripheral blood. The CDR3 DNA reads TGCGCCAGCAGCCTAGGACTAGCGGGAGTGTGGTCGGACGAGCAGTTCTTC. It translates to CASSLGLAGVWSDEQFF.